The next 20 T cell receptor beta chains were all read from a single sample in a study of response to subunit inactivated influenza vaccine. TCRdb independently ran MiXCR on the RT-PCR reads; one entry per CDR3 protein. The sample consists of about 190,000 distinct CDR3 sequences, about 15% of them appearing once. The specimen was CD8+ T cells sorted from PBMCs, collected more than 4 days after vaccination. The receptors come from a man aged 50 or older who received an inactivated influenza vaccine.

The CDR3: CASSYSHATEETQYF. The CDR3 DNA is TGTGCCAGCAGTTATTCCCACGCCACAGAAGAGACCCAGTACTTC. This chain joins TRBV6-5 and TRBJ2-5; D gene uncertain. Looked up from germline, CDR1 is MNHEY and CDR2 is SVGAGI. The CDR3 is made up of 15 amino acids. The ends were cut back, 3 bases at V and 3 bases at J, with 14 bases in the middle.

The chain has TRBV6-2 or TRBV6-3 and TRBJ2-2; D is undetermined. V lost 1 base and J lost 4, with 7 bases in between. The CDR3 runs 14 residues. Germline V gene sequence: CDR1 MNHEY, CDR2 SVGEGT. The CDR3 loop is CASSYFTGTGELFF. DNA for the CDR3: TGTGCCAGCAGTTACTTTACGGGCACCGGGGAGCTGTTTTTT.

V is TRBV4-1 and J is TRBJ2-7; D may be TRBD1 (5 bases). From germline, CDR1 is MGHRA and CDR2 YSYEKL. Trimming cost V 4 bases and J 2 bases, with 12 bases left between them. This CDR3 is built from 14 residues. CDR3 coding DNA: TGCGCCAGCAGCCCCCCAGGGAAAACCTACGAGCAGTACTTC. Translation gives CASSPPGKTYEQYF.

The chain has TRBV6-6 and TRBJ2-7, with 7 positions matching TRBD2. V lost 5 bases, J lost 5 bases, and 0 bases stayed unmatched. CDR3 length equals 11 residues. Germline V CDR1 and CDR2: MNHNY, SVGAGI (reference sequence). The DNA for the CDR3 is TGTGCCAGCAGTCGGGGGGACGAGCAGTACTTC. Amino acids: CASSRGDEQYF.

The rearrangement joins TRBV20-1 to TRBJ2-7; D remains ambiguous. The ends were cut back, 3 bases at V and 1 base at J, with 16 bases in the middle. Germline CDR1 is DFQATT and CDR2 is SNEGSKA (reference sequence). The CDR3 covers 15 residues. CDR3 loop: CSASPPDGISYEQYF. The CDR3 coding sequence is TGCAGTGCTAGTCCCCCGGACGGCATTTCCTACGAGCAGTACTTC.

The CDR3 DNA sequence: TGTGCCACCAGTGATTTGGCGGGGACTGAAGCTTTCTTT. Amino acid sequence: CATSDLAGTEAFF. The V gene is TRBV24-1, the J gene TRBJ1-1; D is unclear. The length of the CDR3 is 13 residues. CDR1 is KGHDR, CDR2 SFDVKD, per germline. Between the trimmed V and J ends, which lost 0 bases and 5 bases, there was a span of 6 bases.

In its sample, this clonotype was seen a few times. The chain links TRBV29-1 to TRBJ2-6, with 14 bases identical to TRBD2. J was trimmed by 4 bases and V by 6 bases; bases with no gene match: 5. This CDR3 spans 16 amino acids. The germline CDR1 and CDR2 sequences are SQVTM and ANQGSEA. The CDR3 DNA reads as TGCAGCGTGGCGGGACTAGCGGGGGCCGGGGCCAACGTCCTGACTTTC. This sequence encodes CSVAGLAGAGANVLTF. The variable domain in full, completed from reference TRBV29-1 and TRBJ2-6, reads SAVISQKPSRDICQRGTSLTIQCQVDSQVTMMFWYRQQPGQSLTLIATANQGSEATYESGFVIDKFPISRPNLTFSTLTVSNMSPEDSSIYLCSVAGLAGAGANVLTFGAGSRLTVL.

This clonotype was seen repeatedly, ten times or more. The chain recombines TRBV4-3 with TRBJ1-4; maybe TRBD1 (5 bases). This CDR3 is built from 18 residues. Germline V CDR1 and CDR2: LGHNA, YSLEER. V was pared by 0 bases and J by 2 bases, with 16 bases between. CDR3 nucleotide sequence: TGCGCCAGCAGCCAAGAGCGGAGGGAAGCAGGGACTAATGAAAAACTGTTTTTT. Translating gives CASSQERREAGTNEKLFF.

This clonotype came up once. Here the CDR3 DNA reads TGCAGCGTTGTGGCAGGGGTAGGGACTGAAGCTTTCTTT. It encodes CSVVAGVGTEAFF. The chain employs TRBV29-1 and TRBJ1-1; TRBD1 is a possible D gene (6 bases). V gave up 4 bases and J gave up 5 bases, with 14 bases separating them. This CDR3 contains 13 residues. Germline V lookup: CDR1 SQVTM, CDR2 ANQGSEA.

This sequence joins TRBV27 and TRBJ2-7; possible D gene TRBD2, 7 bases. CDR1 MNHEY and CDR2 SMNVEV come from the germline V gene (reference sequence). The CDR3 sequence is 13 residues long. Trimming stripped 3 bases from V and 5 bases from J, with 11 bases between. CDR3 region: CASSLGGDNEQYF. The CDR3 nucleotides read TGTGCCAGCAGTTTGGGGGGGGACAACGAGCAGTACTTC.

V is TRBV5-5 and J is TRBJ1-5; 9 bases map to TRBD1. Per germline, CDR1 SGHKS and CDR2 YYEKEE (reference sequence). CDR3 length: 14 amino acids. The J segment lost 4 bases and the V segment lost 4 bases, leaving 3 bases of the junction unmatched. CDR3 loop: CASSGGQGNQPQHF. Written as DNA, the CDR3 is TGTGCCAGCAGCGGGGGACAGGGAAATCAGCCCCAGCATTTT.

CDR3 nucleotide sequence: TGTGCCAGCAGCTTAGGGGACAGCCAGTTCTTC. Protein: CASSLGDSQFF. The genes are TRBV7-8 and TRBJ2-1; 7 bases align to TRBD1. Germline lookup yields CDR1 SGHVS and CDR2 FQNEAQ. The CDR3 has 11 amino acids. V was clipped by 1 base and J by 13 bases; unmatched bases: 1.

This clonotype showed up just a few times. The gene calls are TRBV20-1 and TRBJ2-1, with TRBD2 matching over 9 bases. CDR1 DFQATT and CDR2 SNEGSKA come from the germline V gene (reference sequence). The CDR3 contains 16 residues. J gave up 2 bases and V 0 bases, and 5 bases lay outside the gene matches. The CDR3 coding sequence is TGCAGTGCTAGAGAGAAAGGCGGGAGGGCCTACAATGAGCAGTTCTTC. Translating it yields CSAREKGGRAYNEQFF.

This clonotype was seen a few times. The rearrangement links TRBV4-1 to TRBJ2-5; TRBD2 is a possible D gene (6 bases). The CDR3 sequence is 14 residues long. Germline V gene lookup returns CDR1 MGHRA and CDR2 YSYEKL. V lost 2 bases, J lost 0 bases, and 7 bases lay in between. The CDR3 DNA reads as TGCGCCAGCAGCCAAATAGCGGACCAAGAGACCCAGTACTTC. As protein: CASSQIADQETQYF.

The chain employs TRBV4-3 and TRBJ1-1; D gene ambiguous. The CDR3 extends over 15 amino acids. With 1 base removed from V and 0 bases from J, the gap between germline ends came to 9 bases. Germline assignment: CDR1 LGHNA and CDR2 YSLEER. DNA of the CDR3: TGCGCCAGCAGCCAAGCTTGGGCCATGAACACTGAAGCTTTCTTT. Translation: CASSQAWAMNTEAFF.

This clonotype was picked up a small number of times. CDR3 nucleotide sequence: TGTGCCAGCAGCTCCGGGACAGGGGGCGACGATCAGCCCCAGCATTTT. Translation: CASSSGTGGDDQPQHF. The gene calls are TRBV6-2 or TRBV6-3 and TRBJ1-5; 12 nucleotides match TRBD1. V shed 6 bases and J 5 bases; nucleotides not matched to a gene: 8. This CDR3 has 16 amino acids. CDR1 is MNHEY and CDR2 is SVGEGT in the germline V gene.

Regarding this clonotype: An end of the junction does not agree with germline; a read error may underlie this. The CDR3 DNA sequence: TGTGCCAGCGGCTTGGGCTTAAGGGCAGATACGCAGTATTTT. Protein product: CASGLGLRADTQYF. V and J are TRBV7-8 and TRBJ2-3; no definite D call. This CDR3 contains 14 residues. CDR1 SGHVS and CDR2 FQNEAQ come from the germline V gene.

This chain uses TRBV7-9 with TRBJ2-7, with 8 nucleotides matching TRBD1. The CDR3 totals 15 residues. V shed 4 bases and J 3 bases; nucleotides not matched to a gene: 8. CDR1 SEHNR and CDR2 FQNEAQ come from the germline V gene (reference sequence). CDR3 DNA sequence: TGTGCCAGCAGCTCGACAGGGGCTACCTTCTACGAGCAGTACTTC. Protein product: CASSSTGATFYEQYF.

This clonotype was observed a few times. The J gene is TRBJ2-7, the V gene TRBV20-1; D is unclear. This CDR3 has 13 residues. Trimming took off 6 bases at V and 1 base at J, with 13 bases between the two ends. From germline, CDR1 is DFQATT and CDR2 SNEGSKA (reference sequence). CDR3 residues: CSARPASSYEQYF. CDR3 coding DNA: TGCAGTGCCAGACCAGCGTCTTCCTACGAGCAGTACTTC.

The rearrangement uses TRBV9 and TRBJ2-7; D unresolved. The V end was cut by 2 bases, the J end by 3 bases, with 12 bases between. The CDR3 runs to 14 residues. From germline, CDR1 is SGDLS and CDR2 YYNGEE. The chain's CDR3 is CASSVSDLSYEQYF. The CDR3 bases are TGTGCCAGCAGCGTTTCAGACCTTAGCTACGAGCAGTACTTC.